A single sample gave rise to the 2 T cell receptor beta chains below, sequenced in a study of T cells in Graves' hyperthyroidism and ophthalmopathy. RNA transcripts yielded amplified TCR beta CDR3 regions. First-round RT-PCR of the TCR CDR3 relied on the HTBI primer set. TCRdb analysed the multiplex PCR reads with MiXCR anew, one entry per CDR3 protein. The sample lists 600,000 to 750,000 distinct CDR3 sequences; roughly 17% were seen once. Sequencing was carried out using blood. The receptors come from a man between 45 and 60 years old with Graves' hyperthyroidism.

This clonotype was observed a handful of times. The chain carries TRBV9 and TRBJ2-3, with D possibly TRBD2 on 6 matching bases. The CDR3 extends over 14 amino acids. The V gene lost 0 bases and the J gene lost 4 bases, with 9 bases spanning the gap. Germline V gene lookup returns CDR1 SGDLS and CDR2 YYNGEE. The CDR3 DNA reads TGTGCCAGCAGCGTAGGGGGAGGATCAGATACGCAGTATTTT. It yields the protein CASSVGGGSDTQYF.

This clonotype was detected ten times or more. The chain couples TRBV7-3 to TRBJ2-1; 7 positions match TRBD2. There are 15 residues in the CDR3. Unmatched junction bases numbered 6, after V lost 3 bases and J lost 4 bases. Germline CDR1 reads SGHTA; CDR2 reads FQGTGA. CDR3 nucleotide sequence: TGTGCCAGCAGCTTGGAGGTGCGGGAGTACAATGAGCAGTTCTTC. The encoded protein is CASSLEVREYNEQFF.